The clone carrying this TCR beta chain was detected only a few times. Its antigen is undetermined. Primers used in a second PCR of roughly 6 to 12 cycles were a sample-barcoded 5' primer and a J-beta primer mix. TCRdb called the 5' RACE reads again in MiXCR, with one record for every CDR3 protein. The table includes 650,000 to 900,000 distinct CDR3 sequences, 55% to 65% detected once. The length of the CDR3 is 14 residues. V was trimmed by 4 bases and J by 1 base, leaving 14 bases between them. Germline assignment: CDR1 SQVTM and CDR2 ANQGSEA. This record belongs to a study of blood T cells in healthy people across ages. Regarding the study as a whole: Versus aged donors, long-lived donors had higher diversity and more naive CD4+ cells.

The V gene is TRBV29-1, the J gene TRBJ2-7; possibly TRBD1 for D (6 bases). Sequencing was carried out using blood. This clonotype originated in a man aged 25-45 years in good health. CDR3 sequence (DNA): TGCAGCGTTGCCGCTGGGGGCCGGTCCTACGAGCAGTACTTC. It is translated as CSVAAGGRSYEQYF.